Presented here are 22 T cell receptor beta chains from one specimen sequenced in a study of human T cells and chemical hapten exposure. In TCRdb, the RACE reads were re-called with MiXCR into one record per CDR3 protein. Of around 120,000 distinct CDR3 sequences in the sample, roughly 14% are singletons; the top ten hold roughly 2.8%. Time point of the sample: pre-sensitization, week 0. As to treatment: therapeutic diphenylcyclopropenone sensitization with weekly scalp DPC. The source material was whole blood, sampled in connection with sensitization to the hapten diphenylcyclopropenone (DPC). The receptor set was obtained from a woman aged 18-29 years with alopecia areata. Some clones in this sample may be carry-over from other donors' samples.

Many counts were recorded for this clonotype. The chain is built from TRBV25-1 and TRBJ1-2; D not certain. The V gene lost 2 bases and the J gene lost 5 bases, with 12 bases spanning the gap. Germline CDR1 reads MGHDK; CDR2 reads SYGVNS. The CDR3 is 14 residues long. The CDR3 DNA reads TGTGCCAGCAGTGAAGGGCAGATCGATTATGGCTACACCTTC. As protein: CASSEGQIDYGYTF.

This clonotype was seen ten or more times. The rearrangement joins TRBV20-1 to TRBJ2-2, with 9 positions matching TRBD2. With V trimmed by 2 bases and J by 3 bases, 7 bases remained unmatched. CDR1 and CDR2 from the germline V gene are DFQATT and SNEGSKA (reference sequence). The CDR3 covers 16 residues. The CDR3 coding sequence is TGCAGTGCTAGACCCGAGGGACTAGCCTACACCGGGGAGCTGTTTTTT. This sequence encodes CSARPEGLAYTGELFF.

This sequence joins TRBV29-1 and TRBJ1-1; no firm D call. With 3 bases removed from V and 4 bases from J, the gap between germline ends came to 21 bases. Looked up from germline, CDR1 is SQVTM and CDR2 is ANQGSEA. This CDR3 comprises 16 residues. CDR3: CSVDLPKPSLGTEAFF. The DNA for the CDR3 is TGCAGCGTTGATCTACCGAAGCCGTCGTTGGGCACTGAAGCTTTCTTT.

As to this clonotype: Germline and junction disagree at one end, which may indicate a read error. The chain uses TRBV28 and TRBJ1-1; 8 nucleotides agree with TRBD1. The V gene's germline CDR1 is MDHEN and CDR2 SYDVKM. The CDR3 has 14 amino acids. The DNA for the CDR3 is TGTGCCAGCACCCGGACAGGGCTGAACGCTGAAGCTTTCTTT. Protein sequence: CASTRTGLNAEAFF.

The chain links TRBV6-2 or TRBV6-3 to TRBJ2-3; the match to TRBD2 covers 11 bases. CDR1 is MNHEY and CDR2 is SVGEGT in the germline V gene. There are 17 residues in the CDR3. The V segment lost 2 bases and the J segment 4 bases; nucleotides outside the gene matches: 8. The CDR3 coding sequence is TGTGCCAGCAGTTACGGTACTAGCGGGGGCCGGGCAGATACGCAGTATTTT. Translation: CASSYGTSGGRADTQYF.

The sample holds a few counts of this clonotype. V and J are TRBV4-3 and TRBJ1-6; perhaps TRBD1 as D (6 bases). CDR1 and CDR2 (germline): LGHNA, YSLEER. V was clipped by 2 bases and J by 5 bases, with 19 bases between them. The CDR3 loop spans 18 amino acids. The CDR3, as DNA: TGCGCCAGCAGCCAACGTGCGGTGGGCAGGGGCGATAATTCACCCCTCCACTTT. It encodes CASSQRAVGRGDNSPLHF.

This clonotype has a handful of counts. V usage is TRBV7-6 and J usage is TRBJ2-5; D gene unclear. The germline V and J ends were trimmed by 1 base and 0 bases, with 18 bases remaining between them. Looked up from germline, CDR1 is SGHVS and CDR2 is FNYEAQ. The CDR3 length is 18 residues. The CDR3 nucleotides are TGTGCCAGCAGCTTAGAGGTCCGCCGGGCAGCATACCAAGAGACCCAGTACTTC. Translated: CASSLEVRRAAYQETQYF. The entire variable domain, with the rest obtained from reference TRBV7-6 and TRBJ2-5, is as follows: GAGVSQSPRYKVTKRGQDVALRCDPISGHVSLYWYRQALGQGPEFLTYFNYEAQQDKSGLPNDRFSAERPEGSISTLTIQRTEQRDSAMYRCASSLEVRRAAYQETQYFGPGTRLLVL.

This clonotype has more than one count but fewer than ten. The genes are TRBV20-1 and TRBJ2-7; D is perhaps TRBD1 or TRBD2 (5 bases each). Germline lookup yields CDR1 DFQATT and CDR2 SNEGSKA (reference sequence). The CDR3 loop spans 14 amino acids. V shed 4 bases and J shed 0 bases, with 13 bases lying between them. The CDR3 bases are TGCAGTGCTACATGGGGGATTAGCTCCTACGAGCAGTACTTC. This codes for CSATWGISSYEQYF.

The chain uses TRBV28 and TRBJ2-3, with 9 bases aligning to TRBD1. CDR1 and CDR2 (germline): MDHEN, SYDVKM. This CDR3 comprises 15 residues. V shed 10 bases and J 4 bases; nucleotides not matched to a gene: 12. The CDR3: CATTRDRVLADTQYF. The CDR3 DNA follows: TGTGCCACCACCCGGGACAGGGTCCTCGCAGATACGCAGTATTTT.

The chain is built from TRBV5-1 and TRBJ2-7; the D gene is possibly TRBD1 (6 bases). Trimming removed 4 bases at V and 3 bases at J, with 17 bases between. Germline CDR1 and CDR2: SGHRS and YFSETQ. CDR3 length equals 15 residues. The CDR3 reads CASSPPGHGGYEQYF. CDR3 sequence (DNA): TGCGCCAGCAGCCCGCCGGGACACGGCGGCTACGAGCAGTACTTC.

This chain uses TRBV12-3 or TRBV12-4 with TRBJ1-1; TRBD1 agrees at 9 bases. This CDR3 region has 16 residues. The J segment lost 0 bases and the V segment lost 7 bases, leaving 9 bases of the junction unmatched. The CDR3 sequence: CASKGKNRGLNTEAFF. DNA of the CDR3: TGTGCCAGCAAAGGAAAAAACAGGGGGCTGAACACTGAAGCTTTCTTT.

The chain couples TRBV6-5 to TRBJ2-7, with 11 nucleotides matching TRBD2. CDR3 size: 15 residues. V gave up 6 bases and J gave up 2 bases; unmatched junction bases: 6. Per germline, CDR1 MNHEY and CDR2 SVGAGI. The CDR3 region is CASRATSGGAYEQYF. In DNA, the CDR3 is TGTGCCAGCAGGGCCACTAGCGGGGGTGCCTACGAGCAGTACTTC.

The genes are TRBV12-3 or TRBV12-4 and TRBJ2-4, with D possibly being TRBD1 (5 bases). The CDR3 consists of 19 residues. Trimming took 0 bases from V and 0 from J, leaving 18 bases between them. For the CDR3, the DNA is TGTGCCAGCAGTTTAGCGGGTGTGACAGAGTCCATAGCCAAAAACATTCAGTACTTC. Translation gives CASSLAGVTESIAKNIQYF.

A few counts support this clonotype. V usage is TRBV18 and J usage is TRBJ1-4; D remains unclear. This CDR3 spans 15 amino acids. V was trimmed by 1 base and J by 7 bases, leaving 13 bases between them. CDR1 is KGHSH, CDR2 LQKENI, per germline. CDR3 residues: CASSPLGREGEKLFF. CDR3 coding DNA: TGTGCCAGCTCACCACTGGGCAGAGAAGGTGAAAAACTGTTTTTT.

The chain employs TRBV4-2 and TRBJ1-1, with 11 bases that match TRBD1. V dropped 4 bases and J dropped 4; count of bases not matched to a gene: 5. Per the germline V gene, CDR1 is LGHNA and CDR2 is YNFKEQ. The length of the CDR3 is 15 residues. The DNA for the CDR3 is TGTGCCAGCAGCCCCCGGGACAGGGGGAGCACTGAAGCTTTCTTT. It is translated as CASSPRDRGSTEAFF.

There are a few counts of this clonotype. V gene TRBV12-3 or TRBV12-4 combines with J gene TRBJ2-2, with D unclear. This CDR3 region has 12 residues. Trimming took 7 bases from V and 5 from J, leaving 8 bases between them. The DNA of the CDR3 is TGTGCCAGCACCGAAAAGACCGGGGAGCTGTTTTTT. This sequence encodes CASTEKTGELFF.

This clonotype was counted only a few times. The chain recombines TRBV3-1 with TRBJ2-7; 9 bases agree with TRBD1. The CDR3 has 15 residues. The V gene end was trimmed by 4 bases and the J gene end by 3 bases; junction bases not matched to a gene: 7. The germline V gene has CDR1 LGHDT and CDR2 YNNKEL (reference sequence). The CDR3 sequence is CASSPGQGLRYEQYF. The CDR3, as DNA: TGTGCCAGCAGCCCGGGACAGGGATTGCGCTACGAGCAGTACTTC.

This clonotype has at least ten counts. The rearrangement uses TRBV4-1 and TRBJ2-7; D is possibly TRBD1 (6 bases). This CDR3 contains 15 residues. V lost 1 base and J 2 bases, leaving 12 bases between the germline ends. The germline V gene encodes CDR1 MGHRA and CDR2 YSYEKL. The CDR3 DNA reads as TGCGCCAGCAGCCAAGTCCCACAGGGCCCCTACGAGCAGTACTTC. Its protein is CASSQVPQGPYEQYF.

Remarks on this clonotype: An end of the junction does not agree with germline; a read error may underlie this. Written as DNA, the CDR3 is TGTGCCAACAGCTTGGGATCAGGGGGTGGCTATGGCTACACCTTC. Its protein is CANSLGSGGGYGYTF. The rearrangement uses TRBV5-8 and TRBJ1-2, with 7 bases lining up with TRBD1. Germline values: CDR1 SGHTS, CDR2 YDEGEE. The CDR3 covers 15 residues.

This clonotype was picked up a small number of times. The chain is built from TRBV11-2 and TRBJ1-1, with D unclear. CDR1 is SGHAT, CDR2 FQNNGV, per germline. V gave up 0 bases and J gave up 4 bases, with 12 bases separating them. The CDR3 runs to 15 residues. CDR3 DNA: TGTGCCAGCAGCTTAGAGGGCGGTTCTGGCACTGAAGCTTTCTTT. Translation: CASSLEGGSGTEAFF. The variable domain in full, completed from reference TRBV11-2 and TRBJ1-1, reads EAGVAQSPRYKIIEKRQSVAFWCNPISGHATLYWYQQILGQGPKLLIQFQNNGVVDDSQLPKDRFSAERLKGVDSTLKIQPAKLEDSAVYLCASSLEGGSGTEAFFGQGTRLTVV.

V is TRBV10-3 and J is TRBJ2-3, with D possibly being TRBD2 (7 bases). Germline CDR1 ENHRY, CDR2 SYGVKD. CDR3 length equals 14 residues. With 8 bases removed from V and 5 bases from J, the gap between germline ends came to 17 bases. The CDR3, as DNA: TGTGCCATCTCATTGGGGGGGGCGGGAGATACGCAGTATTTT. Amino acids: CAISLGGAGDTQYF.

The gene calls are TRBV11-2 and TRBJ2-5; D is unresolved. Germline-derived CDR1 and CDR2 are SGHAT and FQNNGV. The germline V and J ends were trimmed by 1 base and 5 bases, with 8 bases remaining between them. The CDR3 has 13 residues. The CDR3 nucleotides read TGTGCCAGCAGCTTAGGGGTACACGAGACCCAGTACTTC. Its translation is CASSLGVHETQYF.